Presented here are 21 T cell receptor beta chains from one specimen sequenced in a study of shared clonotypes between healthy human individuals. Here immunoSEQ multiplex PCR was the method, and the copy in TCRdb shows in-frame clones only, minus some. The data hold some 2.1 million clones, with 85% to 95% observed a single time. Sequencing was done on a sample of naive CD4+ T cells sorted from blood. Subset specified: CD45RA+ positively selected. These TCRs come from a man younger than 35 in good health.

V usage is TRBV11-3 and J usage is TRBJ2-1; possibly TRBD1 for D (6 bases). The ends were cut back, 6 bases at V and 3 bases at J, with 12 bases in the middle. CDR1 SGHNT and CDR2 YENEEA come from the germline V gene. This CDR3 has 14 residues. This chain's CDR3 is CASSPGTSYNEQFF. CDR3 sequence (DNA): TGTGCCAGCAGTCCGGGGACAAGCTACAATGAGCAGTTCTTC.

This rearrangement joins TRBV30 to TRBJ2-2; maybe TRBD2 (5 bases). Germline loops: CDR1 GTSNPN, CDR2 SVGIG (reference sequence). This CDR3 region has 12 residues. DNA of the CDR3: TGTGCATCTAGCCGTTTCACCGGGGAGCTGTTTTTT. Encoded protein: CASSRFTGELFF. The variable domain in full, completed from reference TRBV30 and TRBJ2-2, reads SQTIHQWPATLVQPVGSPLSLECTVEGTSNPNLYWYRQAAGRGLQLLFYSVGIGQISSEVPQNLSASRPQDRQFILSSKKLLLSDSGFYLCASSRFTGELFFGEGSRLTVL.

This chain connects TRBV7-8 to TRBJ1-3; D is unclear. V lost 1 base, J lost 0 bases, and 7 bases lay in between. The CDR3 has 15 residues. Germline loops: CDR1 SGHVS, CDR2 FQNEAQ. DNA of the CDR3: TGTGCCAGCAGCTTAGGGGCAAACTCTGGAAACACCATATATTTT. Its translation is CASSLGANSGNTIYF.

V usage is TRBV10-1 and J usage is TRBJ2-3; D is uncertain. CDR1 and CDR2 (germline): WNHNN, SYGVQD (reference sequence). The V end was cut by 0 bases, the J end by 2 bases, with 6 bases between. This CDR3 spans 14 amino acids. CDR3 DNA sequence: TGCGCCAGCAGTGAGTCAAGACCCACAGATACGCAGTATTTT. Amino acid sequence: CASSESRPTDTQYF.

CDR3 sequence: CASRELAGGLNTGELFF. The CDR3 nucleotides are TGTGCCAGCAGGGAACTAGCGGGGGGCTTGAACACCGGGGAGCTGTTTTTT. V usage is TRBV2 and J usage is TRBJ2-2; 12 nucleotides align to TRBD2. From germline, CDR1 is SNHLY and CDR2 FYNNEI. The junction had 6 bases not matched to a gene; V was cut back by 6 bases and J by 1 base. This CDR3 contains 17 residues.

The J gene is TRBJ1-2, the V gene TRBV7-9; D gene uncertain. This CDR3 is built from 12 residues. The V gene's germline CDR1 is SEHNR and CDR2 FQNEAQ (reference sequence). Trimming removed 5 bases from V and 7 bases from J, with 11 bases in between. The CDR3 DNA sequence: TGTGCCAGCAGCCCCGAGACTAGTGGCTACACCTTC. Translated, it gives CASSPETSGYTF.

The rearrangement links TRBV29-1 to TRBJ2-3; D possibly matches TRBD1 or TRBD2 (5 bases each). The CDR3 totals 13 residues. The germline V gene encodes CDR1 SQVTM and CDR2 ANQGSEA. V was shortened by 6 bases and J by 4 bases, with 14 bases between the two germline ends. The CDR3, as DNA: TGCAGCGTGGGGACCGCTGGAGCAGATACGCAGTATTTT. Protein product: CSVGTAGADTQYF.

As regards this clone: The identical CDR3 is also encoded by other nucleotide sequences in the sample. The CDR3 region is CASSGGYEQYF. As DNA, the CDR3 is TGTGCCAGTAGTGGGGGGTACGAGCAGTACTTC. The chain uses TRBV19 and TRBJ2-7, with D perhaps matching TRBD2 (6 bases). Between the trimmed V and J ends, which lost 5 bases and 4 bases, there was a span of 6 bases. The germline V gene has CDR1 LNHDA and CDR2 SQIVND (reference sequence). The CDR3 sequence is 11 residues long.

This chain connects TRBV5-1 to TRBJ1-4; D unclear. The V end lost 0 bases, the J end lost 8 bases, and 14 bases lay between the germline ends. The CDR3 is made up of 15 amino acids. CDR1 SGHRS and CDR2 YFSETQ come from the germline V gene. CDR3 DNA sequence: TGCGCCAGCAGCTTGGACGGTAGGGAGGACGAAAAACTGTTTTTT. Translating it yields CASSLDGREDEKLFF.

The rearrangement joins TRBV19 to TRBJ1-5; 8 nucleotides align to TRBD1. After removal of 4 bases from V and 3 bases from J, the junction contained 5 bases not matched to a gene. CDR3 length: 15 amino acids. Germline CDR1 and CDR2: LNHDA and SQIVND (reference sequence). This CDR3 is CASSRNRGDNQPQHF. The CDR3, as DNA: TGTGCCAGTAGTAGGAACAGGGGGGACAATCAGCCCCAGCATTTT.

To note about this clone: At the DNA level, this CDR3 is encoded by other sequences in the same sample as well. The J gene is TRBJ1-1, the V gene TRBV7-2, with 8 bases lining up with TRBD1. The CDR3 runs to 12 residues. J was trimmed by 11 bases and V by 5 bases; bases with no gene match: 7. Per the germline V gene, CDR1 is SGHTA and CDR2 is FQGNSA. The CDR3 bases are TGTGCCAGCAGCCTGGACAGGGTGGGGGCTTTCTTT. Translating gives CASSLDRVGAFF.

CDR3 sequence: CATERYSNQPQHF. The CDR3 DNA follows: TGTGCCACTGAGAGATATAGCAATCAGCCCCAGCATTTT. The chain carries TRBV15 and TRBJ1-5; D is ambiguous. The CDR3 runs 13 residues. Trimming stripped 9 bases from V and 0 bases from J, with 9 bases between. CDR1 and CDR2 from the germline V gene are LNHNV and YYDKDF (reference sequence).

The chain combines TRBV6-5 with TRBJ1-1; possibly TRBD1 for D (6 bases). Trimming removed 5 bases at V and 7 bases at J, with 11 bases between. Germline values: CDR1 MNHEY, CDR2 SVGAGI. The CDR3 has 12 residues. The CDR3 region has the DNA TGTGCCAGCAGTCACAACAGGGTTGAAGCTTTCTTT. As protein: CASSHNRVEAFF.

The J gene is TRBJ2-3, the V gene TRBV4-1; D gene unclear. The V end lost 0 bases, the J end lost 2 bases, and 24 bases lay between the germline ends. Germline values: CDR1 MGHRA, CDR2 YSYEKL. The CDR3 runs 20 residues. CDR3 loop: CASSQEYLSKNSYTTDTQYF. The CDR3, as DNA: TGCGCCAGCAGCCAAGAGTACCTGTCAAAAAACAGTTACACCACAGATACGCAGTATTTT.

The chain employs TRBV6-1 and TRBJ2-3, with D uncertain. The germline V gene has CDR1 MNHNS and CDR2 SASEGT. This CDR3 has 13 amino acids. V gave up 0 bases and J gave up 3 bases, with 4 bases separating them. The CDR3 spells CASSEAGTDTQYF. The CDR3 DNA sequence: TGTGCCAGCAGTGAAGCGGGGACAGATACGCAGTATTTT.

With regard to this clone: This may come from a read error, since a much larger clone is one base off. This chain uses TRBV4-1 with TRBJ1-2, with TRBD1 identical over 12 bases. This CDR3 has 16 amino acids. Per the germline V gene, CDR1 is MGHRA and CDR2 is YSYEKL. V lost 1 base to trimming and J lost 11 bases; unmatched junction nucleotides: 11. The CDR3 nucleotides read TGCGCCAGCAGCCAAGGGGGGACAGGGGGCCTTCCAAGGTACACCTTC. Residues: CASSQGGTGGLPRYTF.

In its sample, this clone was seen once. Written as DNA, the CDR3 is TGCGCCAGCAGCTTGGGACTAGCTCGGGAGACCCAGTACTTC. Translating it yields CASSLGLARETQYF. The rearrangement uses TRBV5-1 and TRBJ2-5, with 7 nucleotides matching TRBD2. This CDR3 contains 14 residues. The junction had 4 bases not matched to a gene; V was cut back by 0 bases and J by 5 bases. Germline values: CDR1 SGHRS, CDR2 YFSETQ.

The chain combines TRBV2 with TRBJ2-7; TRBD2 is a possible D gene (5 bases). Germline CDR1 SNHLY, CDR2 FYNNEI. This CDR3 spans 12 amino acids. Trimming removed 4 bases at V and 5 bases at J, with 9 bases between. The CDR3 DNA sequence: TGTGCCAGCAGTGCGGGGTTCCACGAGCAGTACTTC. This encodes CASSAGFHEQYF. Full variable domain (missing parts from reference TRBV2 and TRBJ2-7): EPEVTQTPSHQVTQMGQEVILRCVPISNHLYFYWYRQILGQKVEFLVSFYNNEISEKSEIFDDQFSVERPDGSNFTLKIRSTKLEDSAMYFCASSAGFHEQYFGPGTRLTVT.

The gene calls are TRBV5-5 and TRBJ1-2; tentative D call: TRBD1 (6 bases). V lost 3 bases and J lost 3, with 12 bases in between. The CDR3 has 14 amino acids. Germline assignment: CDR1 SGHKS and CDR2 YYEKEE (reference sequence). CDR3 DNA sequence: TGTGCCAGCAGCTCTGGACAGATTTACTATGGCTACACCTTC. Residues: CASSSGQIYYGYTF.

In its sample, this clone was seen once. The genes are TRBV5-1 and TRBJ1-1; 9 nucleotides match TRBD1. The germline CDR1 and CDR2 sequences are SGHRS and YFSETQ. The trim removed 7 bases at V and 0 bases at J, leaving 4 bases unmatched. The CDR3 contains 14 residues. CDR3 sequence (DNA): TGCGCCAGCGGGACAGGGAATATGAACACTGAAGCTTTCTTT. As protein: CASGTGNMNTEAFF.

This chain uses TRBV28 with TRBJ2-1, with D maybe TRBD2 (6 bases). Germline V gene data show CDR1 as MDHEN and CDR2 as SYDVKM. This CDR3 has 17 amino acids. V dropped 8 bases and J dropped 0 bases, with 20 bases sitting between them. This CDR3 reads CASGMTFGGSSYNEQFF. CDR3 in DNA: TGTGCCAGCGGGATGACCTTTGGGGGGAGCTCCTACAATGAGCAGTTCTTC.